The 4 T cell receptor beta chains below all came from one sample that was sequenced in a study of regulatory T cells in long-lasting Graves disease (dated by TCRdb to about 2021). The intended sense of this specimen's time point label: persistent/refractory GD, antithyroid drugs over 5 years with positive TRAb. For both TCR sequencing and RNA sequencing, RNA was extracted from PBMCs using TRIzol. Preparation of the library involved multiplex PCR. Sequenced using an Illumina HiSeq 4000. CDR3 regions were amplified by Arm-PCR with iRepertoire HTBI primers to construct TCR beta libraries. TCRdb ran its own pipeline on the public reads, namely fastp trimming at Q25 and MiXCR clone calling, and kept in-frame beta chains. Each CDR3 protein gets just one entry, which takes the most common genes and DNA from the rows behind it. The sample includes hundreds of thousands of distinct CDR3 sequences, with roughly 30% observed a single time. The ten biggest clones cover around 42% of the sample.

The sequences come from peripheral blood mononuclear cells (PBMCs), collected when the disease was refractory, from a patient treated with antithyroid drugs. These receptors originate from a female donor with Graves disease.

The chain employs TRBV6-2 or TRBV6-3 and TRBJ2-1; D perhaps matches TRBD1 (6 bases). Germline V gene lookup returns CDR1 MNHEY and CDR2 SVGEGT. The CDR3 runs 13 residues. Deletions cut 5 bases from V and 4 bases from J, with 9 bases between. This CDR3 is CASSDQGYNEQFF. The CDR3, as DNA: TGTGCCAGCAGTGACCAGGGGTACAATGAGCAGTTCTTC.

This clonotype turned up a few times. The CDR3 reads CASSPRGGANTGELFF. In nucleotides, the CDR3 is TGTGCCAGCAGCCCCCGGGGGGGCGCGAACACCGGGGAGCTGTTTTTT. The V and J genes are TRBV2 and TRBJ2-2, with 8 bases fitting TRBD2. The length of the CDR3 is 16 residues. The V gene end was trimmed by 6 bases and the J gene end by 0 bases; junction bases not matched to a gene: 6. Germline V gives CDR1 SNHLY, CDR2 FYNNEI. Filled out from reference TRBV2 and TRBJ2-2, the complete variable domain reads EPEVTQTPSHQVTQMGQEVILRCVPISNHLYFYWYRQILGQKVEFLVSFYNNEISEKSEIFDDQFSVERPDGSNFTLKIRSTKLEDSAMYFCASSPRGGANTGELFFGEGSRLTVL.

This clonotype occurred a few times. The chain combines TRBV6-1 with TRBJ1-5; unclear D gene. Germline-derived CDR1 and CDR2 are MNHNS and SASEGT. The CDR3 is 15 residues long. Trimming pared 5 bases from V and 2 bases from J, leaving 13 bases between. The CDR3: CASSQGWGGNQPQHF. CDR3 bases: TGTGCCAGCAGTCAAGGGTGGGGAGGCAATCAGCCCCAGCATTTT.

This clonotype appeared once. The chain combines TRBV28 with TRBJ1-6, with D perhaps TRBD1 (5 bases). The germline gives CDR1 MDHEN, CDR2 SYDVKM. CDR3 length equals 15 residues. The V gene lost 6 bases and the J gene lost 4 bases, with 13 bases spanning the gap. This chain's CDR3 is CASSQGDFYNSPLHF. CDR3 DNA sequence: TGTGCCAGCAGCCAAGGGGACTTTTATAATTCACCCCTCCACTTT.